A single sample is the source of the 9 T cell receptor beta chains below, sequenced in a study of blood T cell repertoires in COVID-19. The protocol was immunoSEQ multiplex PCR, while the TCRdb copy is restricted to in-frame clones and leaves out a portion. The data contain 150,000 to 200,000 clones, about 80% of them singletons. Specimen: peripheral blood. Source of these receptors: a woman aged 80 or over with acute or convalescent COVID-19.

The chain carries TRBV4-1 and TRBJ1-1; 7 bases match TRBD1. Germline V lookup: CDR1 MGHRA, CDR2 YSYEKL. CDR3 length: 15 residues. The ends lost 1 base at V and 0 bases at J; junction bases unmatched: 2. CDR3 sequence (DNA): TGCGCCAGCAGCCAAGCGGGACAGCTGAACACTGAAGCTTTCTTT. Translating it yields CASSQAGQLNTEAFF.

The chain couples TRBV12-3 or TRBV12-4 to TRBJ1-5, with 9 bases that match TRBD1. The J segment lost 11 bases and the V segment lost 5 bases, leaving 4 bases of the junction unmatched. CDR3 size: 12 residues. The CDR3 DNA reads TGTGCCAGCAGTACTAGACAGGGGGCCCAGCATTTT. Amino acids: CASSTRQGAQHF.

The rearrangement joins TRBV5-1 to TRBJ1-6; possibly TRBD1 for D (5 bases). CDR3 length equals 13 residues. Germline V gene data show CDR1 as SGHRS and CDR2 as YFSETQ. V gave up 6 bases and J gave up 10 bases, with 14 bases separating them. In nucleotides, the CDR3 is TGCGCCAGCATGCGGGACGAGTACTCACCCCTCCACTTT. It translates to CASMRDEYSPLHF.

This clone was counted once. The chain combines TRBV7-9 with TRBJ2-1; 7 bases align to TRBD1. V lost 5 bases to trimming and J lost 4 bases; unmatched junction nucleotides: 11. In germline, CDR1 is SEHNR, CDR2 FQNEAQ (reference sequence). This CDR3 contains 16 residues. The CDR3 DNA is TGTGCCAGCAGCCCAACGGCAGGGGGTCGGTACAATGAGCAGTTCTTC. Translation gives CASSPTAGGRYNEQFF.

This clone was counted between two and nine times. Other DNA sequences of this sample code for an identical CDR3. V usage is TRBV6-2 or TRBV6-3 and J usage is TRBJ1-1; 7 nucleotides line up with TRBD1. Trimming at V came to 2 bases and at J to 5 bases, leaving 5 bases not matched to a gene. This CDR3 is built from 14 residues. CDR1 and CDR2 from the germline V gene are MNHEY and SVGEGT. The CDR3 here is CASSYTTGVTEAFF. CDR3 sequence (DNA): TGTGCCAGCAGTTACACTACAGGGGTTACTGAAGCTTTCTTT.

The chain employs TRBV15 and TRBJ1-2, with 7 bases aligning to TRBD1. This CDR3 contains 14 residues. Trimming cost V 3 bases and J 4 bases; bases outside gene matches: 5. Germline CDR1 LNHNV, CDR2 YYDKDF (reference sequence). As DNA, the CDR3 is TGTGCCACCAGCAGTGACAGGGACCTCTATGGCTACACCTTC. As protein: CATSSDRDLYGYTF.

CDR3 nucleotide sequence: TGCAGCGCGGCTGCTAGCGGGAATATCAATGAGCAGTTCTTC. Translating gives CSAAASGNINEQFF. The chain carries TRBV29-1 and TRBJ2-1, with 9 positions matching TRBD2. Looked up from germline, CDR1 is SQVTM and CDR2 is ANQGSEA. CDR3 size: 14 residues. The V and J ends lost 7 bases and 6 bases, in that order; junction bases with no gene match: 10.

The rearrangement uses TRBV11-2 and TRBJ1-1, with 7 bases identical to TRBD1. Germline values: CDR1 SGHAT, CDR2 FQNNGV. Losses at the gene ends were 1 base for V and 0 bases for J; bases not matched to a gene: 5. CDR3 length: 16 amino acids. CDR3 nucleotides: TGTGCCAGCAGCTTAGGACAGGGTATTATGAACACTGAAGCTTTCTTT. Amino acid sequence: CASSLGQGIMNTEAFF.

The V call is TRBV4-1, the J call TRBJ2-7, with 8 positions matching TRBD1. Losses at the gene ends were 1 base for V and 2 bases for J; bases not matched to a gene: 4. The length of the CDR3 is 15 residues. Looked up from germline, CDR1 is MGHRA and CDR2 is YSYEKL. CDR3 nucleotides: TGCGCCAGCAGCCAAGTTGACAGGGGCACCTACGAGCAGTACTTC. Amino acids: CASSQVDRGTYEQYF.